These 20 T cell receptor beta chains were all obtained from the same sample, sequenced in a study of control samples from healthy donors and cancer patients. Method: immunoSEQ multiplex PCR; TCRdb's copy keeps in-frame clones and lacks some. Among approximately 120,000 clones listed, 90% were seen once. The sequenced material came from blood. Receptors originate from a human donor in good health. The donor label of this sample is uncertain.

The chain employs TRBV10-2 and TRBJ1-6; the match to TRBD1 covers 8 bases. The CDR3 contains 15 residues. The ends lost 6 bases at V and 2 bases at J; junction bases unmatched: 3. CDR1 and CDR2 (germline): WSHSY, SAAADI. The chain's CDR3 is CASSGQGPYNSPLHF. CDR3 bases: TGCGCCAGCAGCGGACAGGGCCCCTATAATTCACCCCTCCACTTT.

The rearrangement joins TRBV5-1 to TRBJ2-2; D is perhaps TRBD2 (6 bases). The germline V gene has CDR1 SGHRS and CDR2 YFSETQ. The CDR3 runs to 13 residues. The V end was cut by 6 bases, the J end by 4 bases, with 10 bases between. DNA of the CDR3: TGCGCCAGCAACCTGGGGGGCACCGGGGAGCTGTTTTTT. It yields the protein CASNLGGTGELFF.

The V call is TRBV29-1, the J call TRBJ1-2; 8 bases are shared with TRBD1. The length of the CDR3 is 13 residues. Germline CDR1 is SQVTM and CDR2 is ANQGSEA. V was clipped by 3 bases and J by 8 bases; unmatched bases: 8. CDR3 in amino acids: CSVEDREIRGYTF. In nucleotides, the CDR3 is TGCAGCGTTGAGGACAGGGAGATTCGCGGCTACACCTTC.

The rearrangement joins TRBV25-1 to TRBJ2-2, with 10 bases that match TRBD1. Germline loops: CDR1 MGHDK, CDR2 SYGVNS. This CDR3 has 16 residues. After removal of 4 bases from V and 1 base from J, the junction contained 3 bases not matched to a gene. The CDR3 nucleotides are TGTGCCAGCAGTGCGGGACAGGGGAAGAACACCGGGGAGCTGTTTTTT. It codes for CASSAGQGKNTGELFF.

The V gene is TRBV11-2, the J gene TRBJ2-3; D unresolved. There are 9 residues in the CDR3. Per the germline V gene, CDR1 is SGHAT and CDR2 is FQNNGV. The V end lost 8 bases, the J end lost 10 bases, and 7 bases lay between the germline ends. The CDR3 reads CASGPAQYF. CDR3 DNA: TGTGCCAGCGGCCCCGCGCAGTATTTT.

The chain employs TRBV14 and TRBJ1-2; perhaps TRBD1 as D (5 bases). The V gene lost 1 base and the J gene lost 1 base, with 22 bases spanning the gap. Germline V gene lookup returns CDR1 SGHDN and CDR2 FVKESK. The CDR3 consists of 19 residues. In DNA form, the CDR3 reads TGTGCCAGCAGCCAAGGGCCGATCAGGGCGATTGGCTTTAACTATGGCTACACCTTC. This translates into CASSQGPIRAIGFNYGYTF. Using reference TRBV14 and TRBJ1-2 for the parts outside the CDR3, the full variable domain is EAGVTQFPSHSVIEKGQTVTLRCDPISGHDNLYWYRRVMGKEIKFLLHFVKESKQDESGMPNNRFLAERTGGTYSTLKVQPAELEDSGVYFCASSQGPIRAIGFNYGYTFGSGTRLTVV.

CDR3 DNA: TGTGCCAGCAGCCTAAATAGCAGGGGGCAATCTTTCTTT. It translates to CASSLNSRGQSFF. The chain joins TRBV7-9 to TRBJ1-1; 8 nucleotides line up with TRBD1. CDR3 length: 13 amino acids. V trimming: 5 bases; J trimming: 12 bases; junction bases outside the gene matches: 11. Germline V gene lookup returns CDR1 SEHNR and CDR2 FQNEAQ (reference sequence).

The chain uses TRBV6-5 and TRBJ1-6; D unclear. The germline V gene has CDR1 MNHEY and CDR2 SVGAGI. V lost 8 bases, J lost 5 bases, and 13 bases lay in between. The CDR3 runs 14 residues. CDR3 in DNA: TGTGCCAGCTTTGCGGCCCGGGATAATTCACCCCTCCACTTT. It is translated as CASFAARDNSPLHF.

The V gene is TRBV5-8, the J gene TRBJ2-3, with 9 nucleotides matching TRBD1. The CDR3 has 13 residues. V lost 7 bases and J lost 3; bases outside the gene matches: 3. The germline CDR1 and CDR2 sequences are SGHTS and YDEGEE. The CDR3 is CASPGQGTDTQYF. CDR3 nucleotides: TGTGCCAGCCCGGGACAGGGTACAGATACGCAGTATTTT.

V gene TRBV5-6 combines with J gene TRBJ1-5; no definite D call. There are 14 residues in the CDR3. V lost 1 base to trimming and J lost 5 bases, with 10 bases between them. Per germline, CDR1 SGHDT and CDR2 YYEEEE. This CDR3 reads CASSLKGGDQPQHF. CDR3 coding DNA: TGTGCCAGCAGCTTGAAGGGAGGAGATCAGCCCCAGCATTTT.

This chain uses TRBV27 with TRBJ2-7; D may be TRBD1 (7 bases). Germline CDR1 is MNHEY and CDR2 is SMNVEV (reference sequence). This CDR3 comprises 15 residues. V was cut by 2 bases and J by 5 bases, with 16 bases left in between. The CDR3 DNA reads TGTGCCAGCAGTTTAGGTTTTGCAGGGGGGAACGAGCAGTACTTC. It translates to CASSLGFAGGNEQYF.

The genes are TRBV27 and TRBJ2-3, with D unresolved. With 3 bases removed from V and 6 bases from J, the gap between germline ends came to 13 bases. The germline V gene has CDR1 MNHEY and CDR2 SMNVEV (reference sequence). The CDR3 sequence is 14 residues long. CDR3 DNA sequence: TGTGCCAGCAGTTTTCTCCACACGCGCGATACGCAGTATTTT. Amino acid sequence: CASSFLHTRDTQYF.

This chain links TRBV11-2 with TRBJ1-3, with D perhaps TRBD1 (5 bases). The V end lost 11 bases, the J end lost 0 bases, and 8 bases lay between the germline ends. This CDR3 comprises 12 residues. Germline V lookup: CDR1 SGHAT, CDR2 FQNNGV. CDR3 nucleotides: TGTGCCTTCAGGGCCTCTGGAAACACCATATATTTT. Encoded protein: CAFRASGNTIYF.

This clone was recorded once. The rearrangement links TRBV6-1 to TRBJ1-3, with D unclear. V was clipped by 8 bases and J by 4 bases, with 6 bases between them. Germline values: CDR1 MNHNS, CDR2 SASEGT. This CDR3 comprises 11 residues. The CDR3 reads CASSWGNTIYF. DNA of the CDR3: TGTGCCAGCTCTTGGGGAAACACCATATATTTT.

The V call is TRBV9, the J call TRBJ2-3; D uncertain. CDR1 is SGDLS and CDR2 is YYNGEE in the germline V gene. V was shortened by 0 bases and J by 1 base, with 3 bases between the two germline ends. CDR3 length: 13 residues. CDR3 in DNA: TGTGCCAGCAGCGTAGCCGGCACAGATACGCAGTATTTT. It is translated as CASSVAGTDTQYF.

The CDR3 loop reads CASTSDRNKNTEAFF. DNA of the CDR3: TGTGCCAGCACTTCGGACCGAAACAAGAACACTGAAGCTTTCTTT. This chain links TRBV28 with TRBJ1-1, with D uncertain. From germline, CDR1 is MDHEN and CDR2 SYDVKM. Trimming pared 7 bases from V and 1 base from J, leaving 16 bases between. CDR3 size: 15 residues.

This chain uses TRBV19 with TRBJ1-1; 9 positions match TRBD1. CDR1 LNHDA and CDR2 SQIVND come from the germline V gene (reference sequence). There are 16 residues in the CDR3. V gave up 5 bases and J gave up 3 bases; unmatched junction bases: 10. CDR3: CASSGRDRVSYTEAFF. CDR3 in DNA: TGTGCCAGTAGTGGCCGGGACAGGGTTTCGTACACTGAAGCTTTCTTT.

The chain joins TRBV3-1 (or the pseudogene TRBV3-2) to TRBJ1-1; D remains unclear. CDR1 and CDR2 (germline): LGHDT, YNNKEL (reference sequence). V shed 1 base and J shed 5 bases, with 8 bases lying between them. The CDR3 has 13 amino acids. CDR3 coding DNA: TGTGCCAGCAGCCAAGGTCTGAGAACTGAAGCTTTCTTT. Amino acids: CASSQGLRTEAFF.

The gene calls are TRBV6-5 and TRBJ2-7; D unclear. V gave up 6 bases and J gave up 2 bases, with 17 bases separating them. The length of the CDR3 is 15 residues. CDR1 and CDR2 (germline): MNHEY, SVGAGI. The DNA for the CDR3 is TGTGCCAGCAGCATCTCCCGAGTCGGTACCTACGAGCAGTACTTC. Residues: CASSISRVGTYEQYF.

J is TRBJ1-1 and V is TRBV19; D is unclear. Germline loops: CDR1 LNHDA, CDR2 SQIVND (reference sequence). CDR3 length: 14 amino acids. V was trimmed by 10 bases and J by 2 bases, leaving 17 bases between them. CDR3 sequence (DNA): TGTGCCACCGACCCTGGAGGGAGTAACACTGAAGCTTTCTTT. Its protein product is CATDPGGSNTEAFF.